The 5 T cell receptor beta chains below come from one sample, sequenced in a study of T cells in Graves' hyperthyroidism and ophthalmopathy. What was amplified from RNA transcripts were TCR beta CDR3 regions. TCR CDR3 regions were first amplified by RT-PCR with HTBI primers. MiXCR was run by TCRdb on the multiplex PCR reads, yielding one entry per CDR3 protein. Of more than 500,000 distinct CDR3 sequences listed, roughly 15% were seen once; the top ten hold around 3.9%. The sequenced sample consisted of blood. The receptors stem from a woman in her 30s with Graves' hyperthyroidism.

There are many counts of this clonotype. V and J are TRBV11-2 and TRBJ2-2; D is undetermined. The CDR3 has 13 amino acids. V gave up 0 bases and J gave up 7 bases, with 6 bases separating them. In germline, CDR1 is SGHAT, CDR2 FQNNGV. Here the CDR3 DNA reads TGTGCCAGCAGCTTAGAGCAGAACGGGGAGCTGTTTTTT. It translates to CASSLEQNGELFF.

J is TRBJ1-1 and V is TRBV7-9, with D unclear. There are 13 residues in the CDR3. Germline lookup yields CDR1 SEHNR and CDR2 FQNEAQ (reference sequence). V was cut by 6 bases and J by 3 bases, with 11 bases left in between. As DNA, the CDR3 is TGTGCCAGCAGACACCCCGCGGACACTGAAGCTTTCTTT. It translates to CASRHPADTEAFF.

This clonotype appeared many times. This chain connects TRBV28 to TRBJ1-1, with D possibly being TRBD1 (6 bases). CDR1 and CDR2 from the germline V gene are MDHEN and SYDVKM. The ends were cut back, 8 bases at V and 0 bases at J, with 10 bases in the middle. The CDR3 has 13 residues. In nucleotides, the CDR3 is TGTGCCAGCGCAGGGGCGATGAACACTGAAGCTTTCTTT. Its translation: CASAGAMNTEAFF.

This clonotype was detected only a few times. The CDR3 nucleotides are TGTGCCAGCAGTCGACTAGGAAGGTACGAGCAGTACTTC. This encodes CASSRLGRYEQYF. This chain joins TRBV12-3 or TRBV12-4 and TRBJ2-7, with a weak D call TRBD2 (6 bases). This CDR3 is built from 13 residues. The V end was cut by 5 bases, the J end by 4 bases, with 12 bases between.

V is TRBV4-1 and J is TRBJ1-4; no clear D. The CDR3 loop spans 13 amino acids. Trimming removed 2 bases from V and 11 bases from J, with 12 bases in between. Germline loops: CDR1 MGHRA, CDR2 YSYEKL. This CDR3 is CASSQRFVDKLFF. DNA of the CDR3: TGCGCCAGCAGCCAACGTTTTGTGGATAAACTGTTTTTT.